The rows below give T cell receptor beta chains drawn from one sample of a study of blood T cell repertoires in COVID-19. The repertoire was sequenced with immunoSEQ multiplex PCR; TCRdb's copy has only in-frame clones and lacks some. There are some 41,000 clones in the sample; around 82% occur only once, and under 55% lies in the top ten. What was sequenced was peripheral blood. These receptors were collected from an elderly woman with active or convalescent COVID-19. Both conserved end residues are part of each CDR3. D genes are given only for firm matches. Part of the rows lack a size; the others show once, few, many or a class for expanded clones.

j_call v_call d_call clone_size cdr3_aa cdr3_nt
TRBJ1-2 TRBV24-1 NA NA CATSDYYRNYGYTF TGTGCCACCAGTGATTATTACAGGAACTATGGCTACACCTTC
TRBJ1-1 TRBV3-1/TRBV3-2 NA NA CASSQGEVKAFF TGTGCCAGCAGCCAAGGAGAAGTTAAAGCTTTCTTT
TRBJ2-2 TRBV6-5 NA NA CASSYGFRADTGELFF TGTGCCAGCAGTTACGGCTTCAGGGCGGACACCGGGGAGCTGTTTTTT
TRBJ1-1 TRBV5-1 NA NA CASSLASGGQTEAFF TGCGCCAGCAGCTTGGCCTCCGGGGGTCAGACTGAAGCTTTCTTT
TRBJ1-6 TRBV2 NA NA CATAQDNNSPLHF TGTGCCACCGCGCAGGACAATAATTCACCCCTCCACTTT
TRBJ2-5 TRBV5-4 NA NA CASSPGVSQETQYF TGTGCCAGCAGCCCCGGGGTGTCCCAAGAGACCCAGTACTTC
TRBJ1-2 TRBV27 TRBD1 once CASRRTGRSGYTF TGTGCCAGCAGACGGACAGGGAGAAGTGGCTACACCTTC
TRBJ2-5 TRBV28 NA NA CASSRQGSPTQETQYF TGTGCCAGCAGCCGGCAGGGGTCCCCAACTCAAGAGACCCAGTACTTC
TRBJ2-7 TRBV4-3 TRBD1 NA CASSQAGTGEYEQYF TGCGCCAGCAGCCAAGCAGGGACAGGGGAATACGAGCAGTACTTC
TRBJ1-2 TRBV7-2 NA NA CASSSRGGGYGYTF TGTGCCAGCAGCTCCCGTGGGGGCGGCTATGGCTACACCTTC
TRBJ1-5 TRBV19 NA NA CASSMGGNQPQHF TGTGCCAGTAGTATGGGCGGGAATCAGCCCCAGCATTTT
TRBJ1-2 TRBV4-1 TRBD1 once CASSQAWTGRHGYTF TGCGCCAGCAGCCAAGCCTGGACAGGCCGGCATGGCTACACCTTC
TRBJ2-3 TRBV28 TRBD1 NA CASSFKGGQGAYTQYF TGTGCCAGCAGTTTTAAAGGAGGGCAGGGGGCGTATACGCAGTATTTT
TRBJ1-2 TRBV6-2/TRBV6-3 NA once CASSANQETYGYTF TGTGCCAGCAGTGCAAATCAGGAAACCTATGGCTACACCTTC
TRBJ2-5 TRBV18 NA NA CASSPTVGLQETQYF TGTGCCAGCTCACCTACGGTGGGCCTTCAAGAGACCCAGTACTTC
TRBJ1-1 TRBV7-8 NA NA CASSLGSHRAEAFF TGTGCCAGCAGCTTAGGTTCCCACAGGGCGGAAGCTTTCTTT
TRBJ1-5 TRBV2 TRBD1 NA CASSPDRGRDPQHF TGTGCCAGCAGTCCAGACAGGGGGAGAGATCCCCAGCATTTT
TRBJ2-1 TRBV15 NA NA CATSRDYVTRRPYNEQFF TGTGCCACCAGCAGAGATTATGTGACTCGCCGTCCGTACAATGAGCAGTTCTTC
TRBJ1-1 TRBV5-6 TRBD1 NA CASSGRGQGNTEAFF TGTGCCAGCAGCGGCAGGGGGCAGGGGAACACTGAAGCTTTCTTT
TRBJ2-3 TRBV4-1 TRBD1 NA CASRLGGQGSTDTQYF TGCGCCAGCAGACTAGGGGGACAGGGAAGCACAGATACGCAGTATTTT
TRBJ2-7 TRBV5-1 TRBD1 few CASSLGQGLPYEQYF TGCGCCAGCAGCCTGGGACAGGGGTTGCCCTACGAGCAGTACTTC
TRBJ2-7 TRBV6-5 NA NA CASSYSPPGEGEQYF TGTGCCAGCAGTTACTCTCCCCCGGGAGAGGGGGAGCAGTACTTC
TRBJ2-1 TRBV30 NA NA CAWRQEGIEQFF TGTGCCTGGAGGCAGGAGGGGATTGAGCAGTTCTTC
TRBJ2-1 TRBV5-1 NA NA CASASDSGNEQFF TGCGCCAGCGCCTCGGATAGCGGTAATGAGCAGTTCTTC
TRBJ2-3 TRBV27 TRBD2 NA CASSSGTSGSIFTDTQYF TGTGCCAGCAGTTCCGGGACTAGCGGGAGTATTTTCACAGATACGCAGTATTTT
TRBJ2-5 TRBV28 TRBD2 NA CASRGTSGRAGETQYF TGTGCCAGCAGGGGGACTAGCGGGAGGGCCGGAGAGACCCAGTACTTC
TRBJ1-2 TRBV28 TRBD1 NA CASARDVDRRTLRGGYTF TGTGCCAGCGCTCGAGATGTGGACAGGAGAACTCTAAGAGGGGGCTACACCTTC
TRBJ2-1 TRBV3-1/TRBV3-2 NA NA CASREAGSYNEQFF TGTGCCAGCAGAGAAGCGGGCTCCTACAATGAGCAGTTCTTC
TRBJ1-2 TRBV6-5 TRBD1 once CASRQAGGSYGYTF TGTGCCAGCCGACAGGCAGGGGGTAGCTATGGCTACACCTTC
TRBJ1-5 TRBV19 TRBD1 NA CASSLGGQASNQPQHF TGTGCCAGTAGCCTGGGGGGACAGGCTAGCAATCAGCCCCAGCATTTT
TRBJ1-3 TRBV4-1 TRBD1 NA CASSPTPDRGGDTIYF TGCGCCAGCAGCCCGACACCGGACAGGGGAGGAGACACCATATATTTT
TRBJ2-7 TRBV5-1 TRBD2 NA CASSLDRTSGTIYGGEQYF TGCGCCAGCAGCTTGGATAGGACTAGCGGGACCATTTACGGGGGAGAGCAGTACTTC
TRBJ2-1 TRBV9 TRBD2 NA CASSEAGGHYNEQFF TGTGCCAGCAGTGAGGCGGGAGGACACTACAATGAGCAGTTCTTC
TRBJ2-1 TRBV19 TRBD1 NA CASSWTGNYNEQFF TGTGCCAGTAGTTGGACAGGGAACTACAATGAGCAGTTCTTC
TRBJ1-2 TRBV14 TRBD1 NA CASSQDHPGQGGSGYTF TGTGCCAGCAGCCAAGATCATCCCGGACAGGGCGGGAGTGGCTACACCTTC
TRBJ2-1 TRBV4-2 TRBD1 NA CASSPDRASYNEQFF TGTGCCAGCAGCCCTGACAGGGCCTCCTACAATGAGCAGTTCTTC
TRBJ2-5 TRBV3-1/TRBV3-2 TRBD2 NA CASSQALAGQETQYF TGTGCCAGCAGCCAAGCACTAGCGGGACAAGAGACCCAGTACTTC
TRBJ1-6 TRBV5-6 NA NA CASSLGTPANSPLHF TGTGCCAGCAGCTTGGGGACACCCGCGAATTCACCCCTCCACTTT
TRBJ1-3 TRBV28 TRBD1 few CASRTGVRNTIYF TGTGCCAGCAGGACAGGGGTTAGAAACACCATATATTTT
TRBJ1-4 TRBV5-1 NA NA CASSLGGQRLGKLFF TGCGCCAGCAGCTTGGGAGGACAGCGTTTGGGAAAACTGTTTTTT
TRBJ1-2 TRBV29-1 NA NA CSVAQTNYGYTF TGCAGCGTCGCTCAGACTAACTATGGCTACACCTTC
TRBJ2-5 TRBV9 NA NA CASSSKGRLDTQYF TGTGCCAGCAGCTCTAAGGGGCGATTGGATACCCAGTACTTC
TRBJ1-5 TRBV28 NA NA CASIEPGDQPQHF TGTGCCAGCATTGAACCCGGGGATCAGCCCCAGCATTTT
TRBJ2-7 TRBV7-2 NA NA CASSPSYGSSYEQYF TGTGCCAGCAGCCCAAGCTATGGGAGTTCCTACGAGCAGTACTTC
TRBJ1-2 TRBV6-5 NA NA CASRPSANYGYTF TGTGCCAGCAGGCCGTCAGCTAACTATGGCTACACCTTC
TRBJ2-3 TRBV27 NA NA CASSSRTGTDTQYF TGTGCCAGCAGTTCCAGGACAGGCACAGATACGCAGTATTTT
TRBJ2-1 TRBV7-9 NA NA CASSPNRDLFF TGTGCCAGCAGCCCGAACCGGGACTTATTCTTC
TRBJ1-6 TRBV27 NA NA CASSLSIPGAYNSPLHF TGTGCCAGCAGTTTATCGATTCCTGGAGCCTATAATTCACCCCTCCACTTT